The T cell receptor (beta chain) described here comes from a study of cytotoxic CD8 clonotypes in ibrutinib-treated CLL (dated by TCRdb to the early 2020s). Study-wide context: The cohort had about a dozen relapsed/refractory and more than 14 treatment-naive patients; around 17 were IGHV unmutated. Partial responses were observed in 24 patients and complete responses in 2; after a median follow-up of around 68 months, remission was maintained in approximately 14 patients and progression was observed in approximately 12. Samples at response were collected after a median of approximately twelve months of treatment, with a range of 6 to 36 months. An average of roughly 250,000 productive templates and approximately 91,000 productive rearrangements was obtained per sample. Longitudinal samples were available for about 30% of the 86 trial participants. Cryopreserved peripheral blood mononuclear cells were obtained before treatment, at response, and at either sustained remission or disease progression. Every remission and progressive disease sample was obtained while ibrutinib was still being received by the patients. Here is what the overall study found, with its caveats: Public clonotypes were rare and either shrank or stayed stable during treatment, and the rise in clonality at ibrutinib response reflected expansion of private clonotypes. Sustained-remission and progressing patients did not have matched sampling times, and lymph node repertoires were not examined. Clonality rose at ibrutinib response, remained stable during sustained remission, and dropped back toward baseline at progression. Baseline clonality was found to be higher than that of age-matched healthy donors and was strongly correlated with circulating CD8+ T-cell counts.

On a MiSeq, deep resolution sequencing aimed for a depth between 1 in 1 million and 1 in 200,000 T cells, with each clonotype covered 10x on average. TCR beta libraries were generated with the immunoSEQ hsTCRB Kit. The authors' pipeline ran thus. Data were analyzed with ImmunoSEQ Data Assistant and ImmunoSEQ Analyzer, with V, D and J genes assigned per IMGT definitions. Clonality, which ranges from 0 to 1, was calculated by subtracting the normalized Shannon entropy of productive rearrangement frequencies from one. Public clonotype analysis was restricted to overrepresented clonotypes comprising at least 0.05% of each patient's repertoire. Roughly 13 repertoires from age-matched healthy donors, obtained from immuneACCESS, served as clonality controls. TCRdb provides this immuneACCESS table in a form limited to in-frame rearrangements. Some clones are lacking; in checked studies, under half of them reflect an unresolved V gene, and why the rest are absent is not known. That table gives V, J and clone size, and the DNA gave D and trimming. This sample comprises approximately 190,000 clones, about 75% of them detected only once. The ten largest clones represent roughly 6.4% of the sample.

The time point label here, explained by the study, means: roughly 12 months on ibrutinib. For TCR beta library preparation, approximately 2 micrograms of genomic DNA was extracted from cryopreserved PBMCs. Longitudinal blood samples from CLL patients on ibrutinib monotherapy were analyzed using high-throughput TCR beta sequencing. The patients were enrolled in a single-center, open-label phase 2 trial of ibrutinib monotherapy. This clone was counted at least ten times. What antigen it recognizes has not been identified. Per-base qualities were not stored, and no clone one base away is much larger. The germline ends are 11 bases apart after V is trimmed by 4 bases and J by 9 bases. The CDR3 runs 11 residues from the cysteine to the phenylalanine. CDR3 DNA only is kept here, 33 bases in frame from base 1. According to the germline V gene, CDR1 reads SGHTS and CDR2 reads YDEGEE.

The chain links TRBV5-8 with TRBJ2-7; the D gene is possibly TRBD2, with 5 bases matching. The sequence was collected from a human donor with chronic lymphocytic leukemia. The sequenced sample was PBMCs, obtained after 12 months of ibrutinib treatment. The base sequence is TGTGCCAGCAGCCGGGGTGTTTGGCAGTACTTC. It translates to CASSRGVWQYF.